This T cell receptor beta chain was recorded in a study of cytomegalovirus exposure and HLA in healthy donors. Study details: Within the Caucasian-associated ancestry cluster were roughly 81% of the roughly 400 genotyped donors.

CDR3 length: 17 residues. Trimming took off 0 bases at V and 0 bases at J, with 10 bases between the two ends. Per the germline V gene, CDR1 is SGHDT and CDR2 is YYEEEE. Findings and caveats of the study: The authors assumed roughly uniform sequencing depth across donors for presence/absence analyses.

The primer mix had 60 Vbeta and 13 Jbeta primers. Data came from immunoSEQ multiplex PCR; TCRdb stores just in-frame clones and leaves some out. The profile shows more than 90,000 clones, approximately 80% of them singletons. Healthy bone marrow donors made up the donor group. On this clone: Its antigen is unidentified.

This sequence originates from a man between 45 and 60 years old in good health and CMV-seropositive. The sample taken for sequencing was PBMCs. The chain recombines TRBV5-6 with TRBJ1-6, with unresolved D. The chain's CDR3 is CASSLGGSPSYNSPLHF. In DNA form, the CDR3 reads TGTGCCAGCAGCTTGGGAGGGAGTCCCTCCTATAATTCACCCCTCCACTTT.